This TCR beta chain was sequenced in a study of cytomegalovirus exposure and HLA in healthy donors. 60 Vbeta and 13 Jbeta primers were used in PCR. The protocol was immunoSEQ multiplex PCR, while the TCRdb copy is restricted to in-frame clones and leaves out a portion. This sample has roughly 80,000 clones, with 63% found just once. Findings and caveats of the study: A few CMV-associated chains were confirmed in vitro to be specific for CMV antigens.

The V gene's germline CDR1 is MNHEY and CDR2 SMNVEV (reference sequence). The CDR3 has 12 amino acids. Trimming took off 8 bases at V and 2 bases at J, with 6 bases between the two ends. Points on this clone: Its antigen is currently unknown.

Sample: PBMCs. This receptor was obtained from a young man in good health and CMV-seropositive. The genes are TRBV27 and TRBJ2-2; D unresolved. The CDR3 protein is CASGSNTGELFF. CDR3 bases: TGTGCCAGCGGTAGCAACACCGGGGAGCTGTTTTTT.